The 25 T cell receptor beta chains below come from one sample, sequenced in a study of follicular helper T cells after annual influenza vaccination listed by TCRdb under 2017. Library prep was done by the immunoSEQ multiplex PCR assay. Not all clones reach the TCRdb copy of this immuneACCESS table, which keeps in-frame sequences only. Checked studies attribute under half of the gap to unresolved V genes and leave the rest unexplained. The sample table contains 9,000 to 13,000 clones; only one count was recorded for around 83% of them. Clones ranked in the top ten supply about 0.77% of the sample. Taken with the paper, the label for time point translates to: 2014-2015 season, 7 days after vaccination. The sequencing here drew on CXCR5- memory CD4+ T cells sorted from blood, taken 7 days after influenza vaccination. According to the study, the label for this sample's cell subset or site signals: CXCR5- memory CD4 T cells. These receptors all come from an adult who received the influenza vaccine.

This chain uses TRBV7-2 with TRBJ1-1; D is unclear. CDR1 is SGHTA, CDR2 FQGNSA, per germline. Trimming cost V 0 bases and J 5 bases, with 13 bases left between them. CDR3 length: 15 amino acids. The DNA for the CDR3 is TGTGCCAGCAGCTTAGCCCGGGGAATTGGTACTGAAGCTTTCTTT. Protein product: CASSLARGIGTEAFF. The entire variable domain, with the rest obtained from reference TRBV7-2 and TRBJ1-1, is as follows: GAGVSQSPSNKVTEKGKDVELRCDPISGHTALYWYRQSLGQGLEFLIYFQGNSAPDKSGLPSDRFSAERTGGSVSTLTIQRTQQEDSAVYLCASSLARGIGTEAFFGQGTRLTVV.

The chain couples TRBV29-1 to TRBJ1-1; D is unresolved. V shed 4 bases and J shed 4 bases, with 13 bases lying between them. CDR1 SQVTM and CDR2 ANQGSEA come from the germline V gene. This CDR3 has 13 amino acids. This CDR3 is CSVGLHEGTEAFF. CDR3 nucleotides: TGCAGCGTTGGACTCCATGAGGGCACTGAAGCTTTCTTT.

This rearrangement joins TRBV28 to TRBJ2-5, with a tentative D call TRBD2 (5 bases). In germline, CDR1 is MDHEN, CDR2 SYDVKM. The CDR3 loop spans 14 amino acids. Trimming stripped 2 bases from V and 5 bases from J, with 12 bases between. CDR3 DNA sequence: TGTGCCAGCAGTTTAGGAGGTCGAACGGAGACCCAGTACTTC. Translation: CASSLGGRTETQYF. The variable domain in full, with the rest retrieved from reference TRBV28 and TRBJ2-5, is DVKVTQSSRYLVKRTGEKVFLECVQDMDHENMFWYRQDPGLGLRLIYFSYDVKMKEKGDIPEGYSVSREKKERFSLILESASTNQTSMYLCASSLGGRTETQYFGPGTRLLVL.

V usage is TRBV4-2 and J usage is TRBJ2-3; D remains ambiguous. Germline CDR1 LGHNA, CDR2 YNFKEQ. CDR3 size: 14 residues. V gave up 2 bases and J gave up 2 bases, with 8 bases separating them. This CDR3 is CASSQTQATDTQYF. The CDR3 coding sequence is TGTGCCAGCAGCCAAACGCAAGCCACAGATACGCAGTATTTT.

J is TRBJ2-5 and V is TRBV6-5, with TRBD2 identical over 7 bases. V was pared by 6 bases and J by 2 bases, with 3 bases of the junction left unmatched. The CDR3 loop spans 13 amino acids. From germline, CDR1 is MNHEY and CDR2 SVGAGI. CDR3: CASRRGFQETQYF. In DNA, the CDR3 is TGTGCCAGCAGGCGGGGGTTTCAAGAGACCCAGTACTTC.

The chain has TRBV7-8 and TRBJ2-3, with D possibly matching TRBD1 (7 bases). Germline CDR1 and CDR2: SGHVS and FQNEAQ. CDR3 length: 16 amino acids. Trimming shortened V by 1 base and J by 0 bases, and 11 bases separated the two germline ends. The CDR3 loop is CASSLGRGQSTDTQYF. The CDR3 DNA sequence: TGTGCCAGCAGCTTAGGGCGGGGACAGAGCACAGATACGCAGTATTTT.

The chain combines TRBV19 with TRBJ2-2; weak D call: TRBD1 (6 bases). The V and J ends lost 6 bases and 1 base respectively, with 24 bases between them. The CDR3 runs 19 residues. Per germline, CDR1 LNHDA and CDR2 SQIVND (reference sequence). CDR3 sequence: CASSNYNNPGTRNTGELFF. The CDR3 DNA is TGTGCCAGTAGCAACTACAATAATCCCGGGACACGGAACACCGGGGAGCTGTTTTTT.

The V and J genes are TRBV5-1 and TRBJ2-2; D might be TRBD1 (6 bases). The length of the CDR3 is 14 residues. Germline CDR1 reads SGHRS; CDR2 reads YFSETQ. Deletions cut 2 bases from V and 8 bases from J, with 13 bases between. CDR3 protein: CASSFQQGSGELFF. In nucleotides, the CDR3 is TGCGCCAGCAGCTTCCAACAGGGTTCGGGGGAGCTGTTTTTT.

This sequence joins TRBV18 and TRBJ2-7, with 10 nucleotides matching TRBD2. Germline V gene data show CDR1 as KGHSH and CDR2 as LQKENI. J gave up 0 bases and V 6 bases, and 8 bases lay outside the gene matches. The CDR3 consists of 16 residues. CDR3: CASSPTGTSDSYEQYF. The CDR3 coding sequence is TGTGCCAGCTCGCCCACCGGGACTAGCGACTCCTACGAGCAGTACTTC.

This clone was detected only a few times. The rearrangement links TRBV19 to TRBJ2-5; TRBD1 or TRBD2 may be the D gene (5 bases each). Germline lookup yields CDR1 LNHDA and CDR2 SQIVND (reference sequence). V gave up 4 bases and J gave up 5 bases, with 14 bases separating them. This CDR3 region has 14 residues. The CDR3 is CASSRNGAKETQYF. In DNA, the CDR3 is TGTGCCAGTAGTAGAAACGGGGCAAAGGAGACCCAGTACTTC.

This sequence joins TRBV28 and TRBJ1-5, with D unresolved. Germline V gene data show CDR1 as MDHEN and CDR2 as SYDVKM. V lost 5 bases and J lost 9, with 17 bases in between. The CDR3 extends over 14 amino acids. DNA for the CDR3: TGTGCCAGCAGTCCTCGTGCATCTTTTTTGCCCCAGCATTTT. Protein product: CASSPRASFLPQHF.

The sample holds a few counts of this clone. CDR3 residues: CASNWVQETQYF. The CDR3 DNA is TGTGCCAGCAACTGGGTTCAAGAGACCCAGTACTTC. The V gene is TRBV6-1, the J gene TRBJ2-5; the D is unclear. This CDR3 has 12 amino acids. Germline loops: CDR1 MNHNS, CDR2 SASEGT. The V end was cut by 7 bases, the J end by 2 bases, with 8 bases between.

The chain links TRBV29-1 to TRBJ1-1, with a weak D call TRBD1 (6 bases). V lost 3 bases and J lost 4, with 15 bases in between. This CDR3 region has 14 residues. CDR1 and CDR2 from the germline V gene are SQVTM and ANQGSEA. In DNA, the CDR3 is TGCAGCGTTGATGAGCCCGAGGGGGGCACTGAAGCTTTCTTT. Amino acid sequence: CSVDEPEGGTEAFF.

This chain links TRBV7-8 with TRBJ2-7; 14 bases match TRBD2. The CDR3 sequence is 16 residues long. Germline CDR1 is SGHVS and CDR2 is FQNEAQ. V lost 5 bases and J lost 2; bases outside the gene matches: 5. The CDR3 DNA is TGTGCCAGCAGCCAGCGGACTAGCGGGGGGACCTACGAGCAGTACTTC. Translating it yields CASSQRTSGGTYEQYF.

The chain links TRBV6-1 to TRBJ2-3; D is perhaps TRBD1 (5 bases). V was clipped by 3 bases and J by 0 bases, with 19 bases between them. The germline gives CDR1 MNHNS, CDR2 SASEGT. The CDR3 extends over 18 amino acids. CDR3 sequence (DNA): TGTGCCAGCAGTGAGGAAAAAAAGACAGAAATCAGCACAGATACGCAGTATTTT. Its translation: CASSEEKKTEISTDTQYF.

V is TRBV28 and J is TRBJ2-7, with TRBD1 as a possible D gene (6 bases). Trimming took 6 bases from V and 6 from J, leaving 12 bases between them. Germline values: CDR1 MDHEN, CDR2 SYDVKM. The CDR3 has 12 residues. CDR3 bases: TGTGCCAGCAGGTCGGACAGCGTCGAGCAGTACTTC. Residues: CASRSDSVEQYF.

The chain uses TRBV28 and TRBJ1-2, with D perhaps TRBD1 (6 bases). Trimming pared 4 bases from V and 7 bases from J, leaving 19 bases between. Germline CDR1 is MDHEN and CDR2 is SYDVKM. The CDR3 spans 15 residues. CDR3 sequence reads: CASSWSRGPPGGYTF. DNA for the CDR3: TGTGCCAGCAGTTGGAGTCGGGGGCCCCCGGGTGGCTACACCTTC.

The chain joins TRBV27 to TRBJ2-1; weak D call: TRBD2 (6 bases). The V gene lost 2 bases and the J gene lost 4 bases, with 12 bases spanning the gap. CDR1 is MNHEY and CDR2 is SMNVEV in the germline V gene (reference sequence). The length of the CDR3 is 15 residues. CDR3 region: CASSLGAGPYNEQFF. The CDR3 region has the DNA TGTGCCAGCAGTTTAGGGGCGGGGCCATACAATGAGCAGTTCTTC.

The chain couples TRBV7-9 to TRBJ1-1; D unresolved. Germline CDR1 is SEHNR and CDR2 is FQNEAQ (reference sequence). CDR3 length equals 11 residues. V was trimmed by 5 bases and J by 11 bases, leaving 12 bases between them. CDR3 bases: TGTGCCAGCAGCCTAGGACTAGGTGCTTTCTTT. This encodes CASSLGLGAFF. The full variable domain, completed using reference TRBV7-9 and TRBJ1-1, is DTGVSQNPRHKITKRGQNVTFRCDPISEHNRLYWYRQTLGQGPEFLTYFQNEAQLEKSRLLSDRFSAERPKGSFSTLEIQRTEQGDSAMYLCASSLGLGAFFGQGTRLTVV.

The J gene is TRBJ2-3, the V gene TRBV6-6; TRBD2 matches at 9 bases. The germline V gene has CDR1 MNHNY and CDR2 SVGAGI (reference sequence). With V trimmed by 2 bases and J by 1 base, 1 base remained unmatched. The CDR3 is 15 residues long. The CDR3 DNA reads TGTGCCAGCAGTTACCGGACTAGCGGCACAGATACGCAGTATTTT. Amino acid sequence: CASSYRTSGTDTQYF.

The chain couples TRBV25-1 to TRBJ2-7; no definite D call. Trimming shortened V by 3 bases and J by 5 bases, and 17 bases separated the two germline ends. The CDR3 spans 15 residues. The germline V gene encodes CDR1 MGHDK and CDR2 SYGVNS. The CDR3 here is CASSDSAPMDHEQYF. The CDR3 DNA is TGTGCCAGCAGTGATAGTGCCCCTATGGACCACGAGCAGTACTTC.

CDR3 sequence: CASSSWGRQMNTEAFF. CDR3 nucleotides: TGTGCCAGCAGTTCGTGGGGGCGGCAAATGAACACTGAAGCTTTCTTT. The chain uses TRBV28 and TRBJ1-1, with D possibly being TRBD1 (6 bases). CDR1 MDHEN and CDR2 SYDVKM come from the germline V gene. The CDR3 is 16 residues long. V was clipped by 4 bases and J by 0 bases, with 15 bases between them.

This sequence joins TRBV14 and TRBJ2-2; 10 bases map to TRBD1. CDR3 length: 15 residues. Germline values: CDR1 SGHDN, CDR2 FVKESK. V lost 4 bases and J lost 5; bases outside the gene matches: 4. As DNA, the CDR3 is TGTGCCAGCAGCCCCCGACAGGGGGCGACCGGGGAGCTGTTTTTT. Protein sequence: CASSPRQGATGELFF. Filled out from reference TRBV14 and TRBJ2-2, the complete variable domain reads EAGVTQFPSHSVIEKGQTVTLRCDPISGHDNLYWYRRVMGKEIKFLLHFVKESKQDESGMPNNRFLAERTGGTYSTLKVQPAELEDSGVYFCASSPRQGATGELFFGEGSRLTVL.

The chain combines TRBV6-6 with TRBJ1-1; D perhaps matches TRBD1 (6 bases). The CDR3 runs 13 residues. Germline V gives CDR1 MNHNY, CDR2 SVGAGI (reference sequence). V lost 2 bases to trimming and J lost 6 bases, with 10 bases between them. The CDR3 is CASSYGGPAEAFF. CDR3 in DNA: TGTGCCAGCAGTTACGGGGGCCCGGCTGAAGCTTTCTTT.

This clone has a single count. The chain joins TRBV2 to TRBJ2-1, with D possibly TRBD1 on 5 matching bases. Germline V gene data show CDR1 as SNHLY and CDR2 as FYNNEI. This CDR3 has 11 amino acids. V was pared by 6 bases and J by 9 bases, with 9 bases between. This CDR3 reads CASSAQVEQFF. The CDR3 DNA reads TGTGCCAGCAGCGCACAGGTTGAGCAGTTCTTC.